This TCR beta chain was identified in a study of type 1 regulatory T cells. The graft donor-derived T-allo10 cells reportedly recognize host alloantigens, are anergic, and suppress alloantigen-specifically. Germline assignment: CDR1 SGHNT and CDR2 YENEEA. CDR3 length: 15 amino acids. Trimming took 5 bases from V and 6 from J; bases not matched to a gene: 6. TCRdb re-called the reads with MiXCR, one entry per CDR3 protein. The table includes fewer than 70,000 distinct CDR3 sequences, 50% to 70% detected once. Regarding this clonotype: Its antigen is unknown.

The chain employs TRBV11-3 and TRBJ2-1; 11 bases are a match to TRBD2. The receptor's source is a human donor in good health. Sequencing was performed on cultured T cells, either the whole culture or a sorted T cell fraction (not recorded which). Specified subset: Tr1-enriched cell product generated in vitro against host alloantigens. The CDR3: CASSTTSGSFNEQFF. The DNA of the CDR3 is TGTGCCAGCAGCACCACTAGCGGGAGTTTCAATGAGCAGTTCTTC.